This is a list of T cell receptor beta chains from one sample in a study of cytomegalovirus exposure and HLA in healthy donors. Data came from immunoSEQ multiplex PCR; TCRdb stores just in-frame clones and leaves some out. The sample yields some 190,000 clones, 77% seen once. The specimen sequenced was PBMCs. Receptors originate from a man between 18 and 29 years old in good health and CMV-seronegative. The conserved cysteine and the conserved F or W are not part of the CDR3 here. A row's size may be missing; if present it is once, few, many or a size class.

cdr3_aa: ASSSGSEAF; j_call: TRBJ1-1; clone_size: NA; v_call: TRBV7-3
cdr3_aa: ASSLVPISGGNEQF; j_call: TRBJ2-1; clone_size: NA; v_call: TRBV7-2
cdr3_aa: ASSLRLAGATDTQY; j_call: TRBJ2-3; clone_size: NA; v_call: TRBV11-2
cdr3_aa: ASRARGREGNTEAF; j_call: TRBJ1-1; clone_size: NA; v_call: TRBV7-2
cdr3_aa: ASSPVHKGGGEKLF; j_call: TRBJ1-4; clone_size: NA; v_call: TRBV18
cdr3_aa: SVEAGTANYEQY; j_call: TRBJ2-7; clone_size: NA; v_call: TRBV29-1
cdr3_aa: ASSLQGATTEAF; j_call: TRBJ1-1; clone_size: few; v_call: TRBV7-3
cdr3_aa: SVLGVRGDVNTEAF; j_call: TRBJ1-1; clone_size: few; v_call: TRBV29-1
cdr3_aa: SVDRQGNTEAF; j_call: TRBJ1-1; clone_size: NA; v_call: TRBV29-1
cdr3_aa: ASSAQGLNEKLF; j_call: TRBJ1-4; clone_size: few; v_call: TRBV2
cdr3_aa: ASTGLAGSYQETQY; j_call: TRBJ2-5; clone_size: NA; v_call: TRBV7-9
cdr3_aa: ASSPGQTYSYEQY; j_call: TRBJ2-7; clone_size: NA; v_call: TRBV7-9
cdr3_aa: ASSPAETGYT; j_call: TRBJ1-2; clone_size: NA; v_call: TRBV18
cdr3_aa: ASSHRTDTGELF; j_call: TRBJ2-2; clone_size: NA; v_call: TRBV4-3
cdr3_aa: ASSFGAGGFYEQY; j_call: TRBJ2-7; clone_size: NA; v_call: TRBV5-4
cdr3_aa: ASSLFAGEGNQPQH; j_call: TRBJ1-5; clone_size: NA; v_call: TRBV5-6
cdr3_aa: SVASGGASGELF; j_call: TRBJ2-2; clone_size: NA; v_call: TRBV29-1
cdr3_aa: ASSVSQIYEQY; j_call: TRBJ2-7; clone_size: NA; v_call: TRBV6-1
cdr3_aa: ASSPKIVAYEQY; j_call: TRBJ2-7; clone_size: NA; v_call: TRBV14
cdr3_aa: ASRPTSGRGAGELF; j_call: TRBJ2-2; clone_size: NA; v_call: TRBV11-3